The 27 T cell receptor beta chains below come from one sample, sequenced in a study of cytomegalovirus exposure and HLA in healthy donors. TCRdb keeps only in-frame clones here, not all; method: immunoSEQ multiplex PCR. The sample lists more than 85,000 clones; around 87% were seen once. Material: PBMCs. The receptor set was obtained from a woman aged 18-29 years in good health and CMV-seropositive.

The CDR3 loop reads CASSRDRGYEQYF. The CDR3 DNA is TGTGCCAGCAGCCGGGACAGGGGTTACGAGCAGTACTTC. The genes are TRBV6-4 and TRBJ2-7, with 10 bases identical to TRBD1. V lost 6 bases, J lost 4 bases, and 3 bases stayed unmatched. The CDR3 totals 13 residues. Germline values: CDR1 MRHNA, CDR2 SNTAGT.

The chain carries TRBV6-5 and TRBJ2-1; D is possibly TRBD2 (6 bases). There are 13 residues in the CDR3. V was shortened by 0 bases and J by 6 bases, with 6 bases between the two germline ends. Germline V gene lookup returns CDR1 MNHEY and CDR2 SVGAGI. The CDR3 sequence: CASSYSRGNEQFF. CDR3 coding DNA: TGTGCCAGCAGTTACTCGCGGGGCAATGAGCAGTTCTTC.

The genes are TRBV9 and TRBJ2-1; D not resolved. Trimming cost V 0 bases and J 0 bases, with 7 bases left between them. Germline values: CDR1 SGDLS, CDR2 YYNGEE. The CDR3 length is 15 residues. This chain's CDR3 is CASSVDRSSYNEQFF. The CDR3 DNA sequence: TGTGCCAGCAGCGTAGACCGGAGCTCCTACAATGAGCAGTTCTTC.

V gene TRBV29-1 combines with J gene TRBJ2-1; TRBD2 might be the D (7 bases). The CDR3 consists of 14 residues. CDR1 is SQVTM and CDR2 is ANQGSEA in the germline V gene. Trimming took off 7 bases at V and 2 bases at J, with 15 bases between the two ends. As DNA, the CDR3 is TGCAGCGGGCACGCGGGGGCGGCCTACAATGAGCAGTTCTTC. It specifies CSGHAGAAYNEQFF.

The J gene is TRBJ2-5, the V gene TRBV5-1; no clear D gene. The V gene lost 0 bases and the J gene lost 2 bases, with 8 bases spanning the gap. Germline V gene lookup returns CDR1 SGHRS and CDR2 YFSETQ. The CDR3 loop spans 14 amino acids. The CDR3 region is CASSLDPVQETQYF. The CDR3 DNA follows: TGCGCCAGCAGCTTGGATCCGGTACAAGAGACCCAGTACTTC.

The genes are TRBV29-1 and TRBJ2-2, with TRBD1 identical over 7 bases. The J segment lost 1 base and the V segment lost 7 bases, leaving 3 bases of the junction unmatched. The CDR3 contains 13 residues. Germline V lookup: CDR1 SQVTM, CDR2 ANQGSEA. The CDR3: CSADRQNTGELFF. The CDR3 DNA sequence: TGCAGCGCGGACAGGCAGAACACCGGGGAGCTGTTTTTT.

The rearrangement joins TRBV5-1 to TRBJ2-7; possibly TRBD2 for D (5 bases). The germline CDR1 and CDR2 sequences are SGHRS and YFSETQ. V dropped 0 bases and J dropped 6 bases, with 13 bases sitting between them. The CDR3 consists of 14 residues. CDR3 coding DNA: TGCGCCAGCAGCTTGGCTTCGCTAGCCGGCGAGCAGTACTTC. Translating gives CASSLASLAGEQYF.

This chain joins TRBV29-1 and TRBJ2-5; D uncertain. The CDR3 sequence is 10 residues long. Germline V lookup: CDR1 SQVTM, CDR2 ANQGSEA. Trimming shortened V by 4 bases and J by 2 bases, and 2 bases separated the two germline ends. The CDR3 DNA is TGCAGCGTTGTACAAGAGACCCAGTACTTC. Protein sequence: CSVVQETQYF.

This CDR3 is CASSDKSSYNSPLHF. CDR3 nucleotides: TGCGCCAGCAGTGATAAGAGCTCCTATAATTCACCCCTCCACTTT. The genes are TRBV10-1 and TRBJ1-6; no definite D call. The germline V gene has CDR1 WNHNN and CDR2 SYGVQD (reference sequence). Deletions cut 3 bases from V and 0 bases from J, with 6 bases between. This CDR3 spans 15 amino acids.

The chain joins TRBV10-1 to TRBJ2-3, with D maybe TRBD1 (5 bases). The CDR3 has 14 amino acids. Germline loops: CDR1 WNHNN, CDR2 SYGVQD (reference sequence). The V end was cut by 3 bases, the J end by 3 bases, with 10 bases between. CDR3 residues: CASSDSGLTDTQYF. The CDR3 nucleotides read TGCGCCAGCAGTGATTCAGGGCTAACAGATACGCAGTATTTT.

The table lists this clone with a few counts. The CDR3 region has the DNA TGTGCCAGCAGCCCCCGGACAGGGGGGACTAGCGGGGCTTACGAGCAGTACTTC. Protein product: CASSPRTGGTSGAYEQYF. This sequence joins TRBV9 and TRBJ2-7; 13 nucleotides agree with TRBD2. The germline gives CDR1 SGDLS, CDR2 YYNGEE. V shed 4 bases, J shed 4 bases, and the junction held 14 bases outside the gene matches. The CDR3 sequence is 18 residues long.

This clone was detected once. The chain joins TRBV7-9 to TRBJ2-7, with D hard to call. The V end lost 5 bases, the J end lost 3 bases, and 11 bases lay between the germline ends. The CDR3 is 13 amino acids. Germline CDR1 reads SEHNR; CDR2 reads FQNEAQ (reference sequence). The CDR3 reads CASSLPRSYEQYF. The CDR3 nucleotides read TGTGCCAGCAGCCTACCTAGGAGCTACGAGCAGTACTTC.

CDR3 residues: CASSSSSSGLYNEQFF. CDR3 nucleotide sequence: TGTGCCAGCAGCTCGTCCTCCAGCGGCCTCTACAATGAGCAGTTCTTC. The V and J genes are TRBV7-2 and TRBJ2-1, with D maybe TRBD2 (5 bases). The CDR3 sequence is 16 residues long. The germline V gene has CDR1 SGHTA and CDR2 FQGNSA. V dropped 4 bases and J dropped 3 bases, with 16 bases sitting between them.

The chain carries TRBV5-1 and TRBJ1-6; 9 bases line up with TRBD1. Germline CDR1 reads SGHRS; CDR2 reads YFSETQ. The CDR3 length is 16 residues. With 0 bases clipped from V and 10 bases from J, the junction kept 8 bases outside the gene matches. Here the CDR3 DNA reads TGCGCCAGCAGCTTGGTAATGGGACAGGGCCTCTCACCCCTCCACTTT. This codes for CASSLVMGQGLSPLHF. Supplemented by reference TRBV5-1 and TRBJ1-6, the full variable domain reads KAGVTQTPRYLIKTRGQQVTLSCSPISGHRSVSWYQQTPGQGLQFLFEYFSETQRNKGNFPGRFSGRQFSNSRSEMNVSTLELGDSALYLCASSLVMGQGLSPLHFGNGTRLTVT.

This clone was seen ten or more times. This chain joins TRBV19 and TRBJ1-4, with 8 bases lining up with TRBD1. Losses at the gene ends were 4 bases for V and 6 bases for J; bases not matched to a gene: 7. This CDR3 has 15 residues. Looked up from germline, CDR1 is LNHDA and CDR2 is SQIVND (reference sequence). CDR3 sequence: CASSTLPGQDEKLFF. In DNA, the CDR3 is TGTGCCAGTAGTACCTTACCGGGACAGGATGAAAAACTGTTTTTT.

The chain recombines TRBV4-1 with TRBJ1-6; no clear D. V was clipped by 4 bases and J by 6 bases, with 10 bases between them. CDR1 is MGHRA, CDR2 YSYEKL, per germline. This CDR3 is built from 14 residues. The CDR3 DNA reads TGCGCCAGCAGCCTAAAGAGAGGTAATTCACCCCTCCACTTT. Translation gives CASSLKRGNSPLHF.

This chain uses TRBV5-8 with TRBJ2-5; 7 positions agree with TRBD2. The CDR3 length is 16 residues. J lost 4 bases, V lost 0 bases, and 9 bases had no gene match. CDR1 is SGHTS and CDR2 is YDEGEE in the germline V gene. In nucleotides, the CDR3 is TGTGCCAGCAGCTTGGATTCCGCGGGGGAAAGAGAGACCCAGTACTTC. Amino acid sequence: CASSLDSAGERETQYF.

As to this clone: Other DNA sequences in this sample translate to the same CDR3. The V gene is TRBV9, the J gene TRBJ1-5, with D unresolved. The CDR3 has 14 residues. The germline gives CDR1 SGDLS, CDR2 YYNGEE. The ends were cut back, 0 bases at V and 4 bases at J, with 8 bases in the middle. The chain's CDR3 is CASSVGGGNQPQHF. The CDR3, as DNA: TGTGCCAGCAGCGTAGGGGGAGGGAATCAGCCCCAGCATTTT. Complete variable domain (other parts from reference TRBV9 and TRBJ1-5): DSGVTQTPKHLITATGQRVTLRCSPRSGDLSVYWYQQSLDQGLQFLIQYYNGEERAKGNILERFSAQQFPDLHSELNLSSLELGDSALYFCASSVGGGNQPQHFGDGTRLSIL.

The rearrangement joins TRBV28 to TRBJ2-1; D uncertain. The CDR3 spans 15 residues. Between the trimmed V and J ends, which lost 6 bases and 0 bases, there was a span of 12 bases. Germline V gives CDR1 MDHEN, CDR2 SYDVKM. CDR3: CASRRLTYSYNEQFF. The CDR3 nucleotides are TGTGCCAGCAGGCGACTTACTTACTCCTACAATGAGCAGTTCTTC.

The J gene is TRBJ2-5, the V gene TRBV4-1; D is possibly TRBD2 (6 bases). Germline V gene sequence: CDR1 MGHRA, CDR2 YSYEKL. The ends were cut back, 1 base at V and 1 base at J, with 13 bases in the middle. The CDR3 extends over 16 amino acids. The chain's CDR3 is CASSQGGDLSQETQYF. The CDR3 DNA sequence: TGCGCCAGCAGCCAAGGGGGGGATTTGAGCCAAGAGACCCAGTACTTC.

This chain connects TRBV6-5 to TRBJ1-1, with TRBD1 matching 8 bases. The CDR3 runs 14 residues. Germline CDR1 is MNHEY and CDR2 is SVGAGI. V was pared by 7 bases and J by 4 bases, with 8 bases of the junction left unmatched. CDR3 region: CASNLLTGGTEAFF. CDR3 sequence (DNA): TGTGCCAGCAACCTTCTCACAGGGGGCACTGAAGCTTTCTTT.

The rearrangement joins TRBV11-3 to TRBJ1-1, with D possibly matching TRBD1 (5 bases). The V end lost 5 bases, the J end lost 0 bases, and 13 bases lay between the germline ends. The CDR3 covers 15 residues. Per the germline V gene, CDR1 is SGHNT and CDR2 is YENEEA. The chain's CDR3 is CASSPQGLMNTEAFF. DNA of the CDR3: TGTGCCAGCAGCCCCCAGGGACTCATGAACACTGAAGCTTTCTTT.

This clone was found a few times. The chain joins TRBV28 to TRBJ1-5, with TRBD1 identical over 8 bases. The V gene end was trimmed by 6 bases and the J gene end by 5 bases; junction bases not matched to a gene: 12. The CDR3 is 16 residues long. In germline, CDR1 is MDHEN, CDR2 SYDVKM. The CDR3 DNA follows: TGTGCCAGCAGCTTGGAACGGACAGGGAGGTATCAGCCCCAGCATTTT. Encoded protein: CASSLERTGRYQPQHF.

This chain connects TRBV2 to TRBJ1-1; D gene unclear. The CDR3 sequence is 16 residues long. Trimming shortened V by 0 bases and J by 5 bases, and 16 bases separated the two germline ends. From germline, CDR1 is SNHLY and CDR2 FYNNEI. The CDR3 DNA follows: TGTGCCAGCAGTGAAGCCGCCGAGCCTAAGTCGACTGAAGCTTTCTTT. Protein sequence: CASSEAAEPKSTEAFF.

The chain recombines TRBV9 with TRBJ1-6; perhaps TRBD1 as D (5 bases). Germline V lookup: CDR1 SGDLS, CDR2 YYNGEE. Trimming shortened V by 4 bases and J by 7 bases, and 12 bases separated the two germline ends. The CDR3 is 14 amino acids. The CDR3 coding sequence is TGTGCCAGCAGCACCACAGGAAGGAATTCACCCCTCCACTTT. This codes for CASSTTGRNSPLHF.

CDR3 coding DNA: TGTGCCACCAGCACATACTCCCAGGCGGGGGAGCTGTTTTTT. Amino acids: CATSTYSQAGELFF. The chain carries TRBV15 and TRBJ2-2; no clear D. Germline V gives CDR1 LNHNV, CDR2 YYDKDF (reference sequence). The length of the CDR3 is 14 residues. Trimming took off 4 bases at V and 8 bases at J, with 14 bases between the two ends.

The CDR3 DNA reads as TGCGCCAGCAGCTTGGGACAGACGAACACCGGGGAGCTGTTTTTT. As protein: CASSLGQTNTGELFF. The genes are TRBV5-1 and TRBJ2-2; weak D call: TRBD1 (5 bases). Germline CDR1 is SGHRS and CDR2 is YFSETQ. This CDR3 is 15 amino acids long. V was pared by 0 bases and J by 0 bases, with 6 bases between.